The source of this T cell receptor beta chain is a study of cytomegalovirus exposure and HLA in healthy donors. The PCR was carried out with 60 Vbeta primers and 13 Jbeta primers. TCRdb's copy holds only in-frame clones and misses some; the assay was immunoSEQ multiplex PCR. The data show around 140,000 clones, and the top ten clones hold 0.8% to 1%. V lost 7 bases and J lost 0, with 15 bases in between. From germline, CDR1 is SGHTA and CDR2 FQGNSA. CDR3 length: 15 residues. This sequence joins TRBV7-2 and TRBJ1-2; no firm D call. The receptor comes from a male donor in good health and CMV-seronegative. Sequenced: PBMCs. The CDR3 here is CASITSPLANYGYTF. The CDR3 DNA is TGTGCCAGCATCACGAGTCCATTAGCTAACTATGGCTACACCTTC.